This TCR beta chain is from a study of blood T cell repertoires in COVID-19. The table came from immunoSEQ multiplex PCR; TCRdb's copy has only in-frame clones and leaves some out. The sample holds about 330,000 clones, around 90% seen once. In germline, CDR1 is SEHNR, CDR2 FQNEAQ (reference sequence). Trimming removed 1 base from V and 5 bases from J, with 9 bases in between. This CDR3 has 14 residues. This TCR derives from a woman under 40 who had recovered from COVID-19. Sequencing input: PBMCs or T cells enriched from blood (not recorded which). The chain employs TRBV7-9 and TRBJ2-1; no firm D call. As DNA, the CDR3 is TGTGCCAGCAGCTTAGTGAGCCTCCACAATGAGCAGTTCTTC. Translated, it gives CASSLVSLHNEQFF.